The 21 T cell receptor beta chains below were found in one sample sequenced in a study of cytomegalovirus exposure and HLA in healthy donors. 60 Vbeta and 13 Jbeta primers were used in PCR. Sequencing used immunoSEQ multiplex PCR; TCRdb keeps in-frame clones, though not all of them. The repertoire has over 95,000 clones, 70% to 80% of them found once; the top ten carry 2% to 3%. Sequenced: PBMCs. The receptors derive from a female donor in good health and CMV-seronegative.

The chain joins TRBV19 to TRBJ1-1, with 7 bases identical to TRBD1. Germline-derived CDR1 and CDR2 are LNHDA and SQIVND (reference sequence). V gave up 2 bases and J gave up 4 bases; unmatched junction bases: 16. The CDR3 totals 18 residues. The CDR3 coding sequence is TGTGCCAGTAGTATAACCCCGAGGGAACAGGGGCTGGGCACTGAAGCTTTCTTT. This translates into CASSITPREQGLGTEAFF.

This chain joins TRBV2 and TRBJ1-2; TRBD1 aligns across 9 bases. CDR1 and CDR2 (germline): SNHLY, FYNNEI. CDR3 size: 18 residues. The V and J ends lost 5 bases and 6 bases, in that order; junction bases with no gene match: 19. The CDR3 DNA sequence: TGTGCCAGCAGTCCGGGACAGGGTGTCCCGGCTCCCCGAAATGGCTACACCTTC. Its protein is CASSPGQGVPAPRNGYTF. Together with reference TRBV2 and TRBJ1-2, the CDR3 gives the full variable domain: EPEVTQTPSHQVTQMGQEVILRCVPISNHLYFYWYRQILGQKVEFLVSFYNNEISEKSEIFDDQFSVERPDGSNFTLKIRSTKLEDSAMYFCASSPGQGVPAPRNGYTFGSGTRLTVV.

V and J are TRBV4-1 and TRBJ1-1, with D maybe TRBD1 (6 bases). This CDR3 comprises 18 residues. Trimming cost V 4 bases and J 1 base, with 22 bases left between them. From germline, CDR1 is MGHRA and CDR2 YSYEKL. The CDR3 DNA reads as TGCGCCAGCAGCCCCACCGCTACGGCCTGGACAGCGAACACTGAAGCTTTCTTT. It yields the protein CASSPTATAWTANTEAFF.

The chain employs TRBV19 and TRBJ2-5; TRBD1 aligns across 11 bases. Trimming cost V 4 bases and J 5 bases; bases outside gene matches: 6. This CDR3 comprises 15 residues. Germline values: CDR1 LNHDA, CDR2 SQIVND (reference sequence). The CDR3 loop is CASSTDRGRWETQYF. The CDR3, as DNA: TGTGCCAGTAGTACGGACAGGGGGCGGTGGGAGACCCAGTACTTC.

As regards this clone: One end of the junction fails to match germline, which may point to a read error. The chain joins TRBV13 to TRBJ2-7; perhaps TRBD1 as D (5 bases). The CDR3 contains 12 residues. From germline, CDR1 is PRHDT and CDR2 FYEKMQ (reference sequence). DNA for the CDR3: TGTGCCAGCAGCTTAGGCGGAGTACAGGCCACCTTC. It yields the protein CASSLGGVQATF.

This clone was seen more than once but under ten times. The rearrangement uses TRBV5-3 and TRBJ1-1; D is perhaps TRBD1 (5 bases). TRBV5-3 is known as an ORF, though its function is uncertain. Trimming stripped 3 bases from V and 4 bases from J, with 16 bases between. The CDR3 consists of 15 residues. CDR3 sequence (DNA): TGTGCCAGAAGCTCCGGGGGAGGGGATATCACTGAAGCTTTCTTT. Encoded protein: CARSSGGGDITEAFF.

This clone was counted once. The chain carries TRBV18 and TRBJ1-2; 7 positions match TRBD1. The V gene end was trimmed by 2 bases and the J gene end by 6 bases; junction bases not matched to a gene: 6. Germline V gives CDR1 KGHSH, CDR2 LQKENI. The CDR3 contains 14 residues. The DNA of the CDR3 is TGTGCCAGCTCACCAGTCGGAGGGGGCAATGGCTACACCTTC. It translates to CASSPVGGGNGYTF.

The chain recombines TRBV5-6 with TRBJ1-1; D is unresolved. Looked up from germline, CDR1 is SGHDT and CDR2 is YYEEEE. Deletions cut 0 bases from V and 0 bases from J, with 12 bases between. CDR3 length: 16 amino acids. The CDR3 DNA is TGTGCCAGCAGCTTGGAGCGGGAGACAATGAACACTGAAGCTTTCTTT. Protein product: CASSLERETMNTEAFF.

The chain couples TRBV15 to TRBJ1-3; no clear D gene. Between the trimmed V and J ends, which lost 0 bases and 0 bases, there was a span of 6 bases. The germline V gene has CDR1 LNHNV and CDR2 YYDKDF (reference sequence). The CDR3 is made up of 15 amino acids. Here the CDR3 reads CATSRDLSSGNTIYF. The DNA of the CDR3 is TGTGCCACCAGCAGAGATCTAAGCTCTGGAAACACCATATATTTT.

This clone has a single count. The CDR3: CASSLPPGGRTDTQYF. CDR3 coding DNA: TGTGCCAGCAGCCTCCCTCCCGGGGGGCGGACAGATACGCAGTATTTT. The chain recombines TRBV11-2 with TRBJ2-3, with D possibly TRBD2 on 7 matching bases. The germline gives CDR1 SGHAT, CDR2 FQNNGV. V lost 5 bases and J 3 bases, leaving 18 bases between the germline ends. This CDR3 region has 16 residues.

The chain employs TRBV5-6 and TRBJ2-1, with 8 positions matching TRBD2. The CDR3 has 18 amino acids. Germline lookup yields CDR1 SGHDT and CDR2 YYEEEE. The ends lost 4 bases at V and 6 bases at J; junction bases unmatched: 18. The CDR3 here is CASSLAPLPGGRGNEQFF. CDR3 in DNA: TGTGCCAGCAGCCTCGCTCCTCTGCCGGGGGGGCGTGGCAATGAGCAGTTCTTC.

This chain joins TRBV27 and TRBJ2-3, with D perhaps matching TRBD2 (5 bases). CDR1 MNHEY and CDR2 SMNVEV come from the germline V gene (reference sequence). The CDR3 totals 12 residues. The V gene lost 5 bases and the J gene lost 5 bases, with 8 bases spanning the gap. CDR3 sequence: CASSPGGDTQYF. CDR3 nucleotide sequence: TGTGCCAGCAGTCCCGGAGGAGATACGCAGTATTTT.

The gene calls are TRBV9 and TRBJ1-6; D call uncertain. The germline gives CDR1 SGDLS, CDR2 YYNGEE. There are 13 residues in the CDR3. V was pared by 2 bases and J by 8 bases, with 8 bases between. The DNA of the CDR3 is TGTGCCAGCAGCGTTGGTACAGATTCACCCCTCCACTTT. It codes for CASSVGTDSPLHF.

The chain links TRBV7-9 to TRBJ2-3; no clear D. The V and J ends lost 5 bases and 9 bases respectively, with 9 bases between them. The CDR3 runs to 11 residues. Germline assignment: CDR1 SEHNR and CDR2 FQNEAQ (reference sequence). Here the CDR3 reads CASSPQWTQYF. In nucleotides, the CDR3 is TGTGCCAGCAGCCCACAATGGACGCAGTATTTT.

V is TRBV27 and J is TRBJ1-5, with TRBD1 as a possible D gene (6 bases). Germline V CDR1 and CDR2: MNHEY, SMNVEV (reference sequence). The CDR3 has 13 residues. V shed 8 bases and J shed 2 bases, with 10 bases lying between them. The CDR3 protein is CASGTYGNQPQHF. The CDR3 nucleotides are TGTGCCAGCGGGACATACGGCAATCAGCCCCAGCATTTT.

This clone came up a few times. This chain joins TRBV7-2 and TRBJ2-3; D gene unclear. The V end lost 3 bases, the J end lost 2 bases, and 12 bases lay between the germline ends. CDR3 length equals 15 residues. The V gene's germline CDR1 is SGHTA and CDR2 FQGNSA. The CDR3 DNA sequence: TGTGCCAGCAGCTTCTTCCTGAAAGCCACAGATACGCAGTATTTT. Translating it yields CASSFFLKATDTQYF.

The chain combines TRBV5-1 with TRBJ1-6; 8 nucleotides line up with TRBD1. The CDR3 length is 16 residues. CDR1 and CDR2 (germline): SGHRS, YFSETQ. V gave up 0 bases and J gave up 10 bases; unmatched junction bases: 9. The CDR3 loop is CASSLGLDRVDSPLHF. CDR3 DNA sequence: TGCGCCAGCAGCTTGGGACTGGACAGGGTGGACTCACCCCTCCACTTT.

In this sample, this clone turned up a few times. The V gene is TRBV6-5, the J gene TRBJ2-7, with 10 bases fitting TRBD1. After removal of 2 bases from V and 6 bases from J, the junction contained 7 bases not matched to a gene. This CDR3 is built from 15 residues. The V gene's germline CDR1 is MNHEY and CDR2 SVGAGI. Here the CDR3 DNA reads TGTGCCAGCAGTTACGAGACAGGGGGCATCTTCGAGCAGTACTTC. The encoded protein is CASSYETGGIFEQYF.

This chain connects TRBV7-8 to TRBJ2-7; D is possibly TRBD2 (6 bases). Germline V gives CDR1 SGHVS, CDR2 FQNEAQ. The CDR3 is 13 amino acids. V lost 1 base and J 3 bases, leaving 7 bases between the germline ends. The CDR3 spells CASSLGGLYEQYF. CDR3 in DNA: TGTGCCAGCAGCTTAGGGGGACTCTACGAGCAGTACTTC.

CDR3 coding DNA: TGTGCCAGCAGTGTATTGGCACCGCCATGGGAGAATGAAAAACTGTTTTTT. Its protein product is CASSVLAPPWENEKLFF. The chain recombines TRBV2 with TRBJ1-4; no clear D gene. CDR1 is SNHLY, CDR2 FYNNEI, per germline. V lost 4 bases to trimming and J lost 5 bases, with 20 bases between them. The CDR3 runs to 17 residues.

CDR3 protein: CASSREGSYEQYF. DNA for the CDR3: TGTGCCAGCAGTCGGGAGGGTTCCTACGAGCAGTACTTC. The chain has TRBV2 and TRBJ2-7, with TRBD2 matching 8 bases. Germline loops: CDR1 SNHLY, CDR2 FYNNEI. There are 13 residues in the CDR3. V shed 5 bases, J shed 1 base, and the junction held 1 base outside the gene matches.